These 32 T cell receptor beta chains came from one sample sequenced in a study of neurological immune-mediated disorders. TCRdb analysed the 5' RACE reads with MiXCR anew, one entry per CDR3 protein. The table lists about 70,000 distinct CDR3 sequences, roughly 3.1% of them singletons, with more than 4% in the top ten. The sequencing sample was made of PBMCs. The source of these receptors is a woman in her fifties or sixties with multiple sclerosis.

The table lists this clonotype with many counts. This chain joins TRBV7-2 and TRBJ1-2; 9 bases fit TRBD1. Germline assignment: CDR1 SGHTA and CDR2 FQGNSA. Trimming took 4 bases from V and 7 from J; bases not matched to a gene: 1. This CDR3 is 12 amino acids long. The CDR3 here is CASSSTGGGYTF. Here the CDR3 DNA reads TGTGCCAGCAGCTCGACAGGGGGTGGCTACACCTTC.

This clonotype was counted at least ten times. The chain has TRBV5-1 and TRBJ2-2; D is unclear. The CDR3 has 14 amino acids. With 5 bases removed from V and 4 bases from J, the gap between germline ends came to 12 bases. Looked up from germline, CDR1 is SGHRS and CDR2 is YFSETQ. The CDR3 reads CASRGHSSTGELFF. The CDR3 DNA is TGCGCCAGCAGAGGCCACAGCTCCACCGGGGAGCTGTTTTTT.

The chain is built from TRBV6-5 and TRBJ2-5; D might be TRBD1 (5 bases). V dropped 6 bases and J dropped 0 bases, with 11 bases sitting between them. Germline V lookup: CDR1 MNHEY, CDR2 SVGAGI. The CDR3 has 14 residues. CDR3 loop: CASSSQGYQETQYF. The CDR3, as DNA: TGTGCCAGCAGCTCGCAGGGATACCAAGAGACCCAGTACTTC.

This clonotype was counted many times. This chain's CDR3 is CATSDWGGEKGYGYTF. In DNA, the CDR3 is TGTGCCACCAGTGACTGGGGCGGGGAAAAGGGCTATGGCTACACCTTC. The chain has TRBV24-1 and TRBJ1-2; a possible D gene is TRBD1 (5 bases). Germline CDR1 KGHDR, CDR2 SFDVKD. The CDR3 length is 16 residues. Trimming cost V 4 bases and J 4 bases, with 18 bases left between them.

At least ten counts were recorded for this clonotype. The rearrangement joins TRBV20-1 to TRBJ2-7; possible D gene TRBD2, 5 bases. Germline CDR1 DFQATT, CDR2 SNEGSKA (reference sequence). The CDR3 spans 15 residues. The V and J ends lost 3 bases and 4 bases respectively, with 19 bases between them. DNA of the CDR3: TGCAGTGCTAGCAGGTCCGTACGACTACAATACGAGCAGTACTTC. This translates into CSASRSVRLQYEQYF.

This clonotype came up many times. The chain recombines TRBV2 with TRBJ1-1; 9 nucleotides line up with TRBD1. J lost 6 bases, V lost 7 bases, and 9 bases had no gene match. Germline values: CDR1 SNHLY, CDR2 FYNNEI. The CDR3 contains 14 residues. CDR3 residues: CASKRDRARSEAFF. The CDR3 DNA reads TGTGCCAGCAAAAGGGACAGGGCTAGGTCTGAAGCTTTCTTT.

This clonotype was detected ten times or more. The V gene is TRBV29-1, the J gene TRBJ1-5, with no clear D. The CDR3 consists of 13 residues. V was cut by 6 bases and J by 9 bases, with 18 bases left in between. Germline V gives CDR1 SQVTM, CDR2 ANQGSEA. This CDR3 reads CSVAPGPGMPQHF. In nucleotides, the CDR3 is TGCAGCGTGGCACCGGGCCCCGGGATGCCCCAGCATTTT.

This clonotype occurred many times. V and J are TRBV6-2 or TRBV6-3 and TRBJ2-3; 8 nucleotides match TRBD2. The trim removed 6 bases at V and 1 base at J, leaving 3 bases unmatched. The CDR3 sequence is 14 residues long. The germline V gene encodes CDR1 MNHEY and CDR2 SVGEGT. The CDR3 DNA sequence: TGTGCCAGCAGGGTGCGGGGGGGCACAGATACGCAGTATTTT. Amino acids: CASRVRGGTDTQYF.

This clonotype was seen a few times. The gene calls are TRBV11-3 and TRBJ2-7; 7 positions agree with TRBD2. Trimming at V came to 3 bases and at J to 0 bases, leaving 2 bases not matched to a gene. Germline V gene data show CDR1 as SGHNT and CDR2 as YENEEA. CDR3 length: 14 residues. This CDR3 is CASSLGGSSYEQYF. The CDR3 nucleotides are TGTGCCAGCAGCTTGGGCGGGAGCTCCTACGAGCAGTACTTC.

This clonotype has ten or more counts. The chain recombines TRBV18 with TRBJ2-3; D remains ambiguous. This CDR3 comprises 15 residues. The V gene's germline CDR1 is KGHSH and CDR2 LQKENI. Deletions cut 5 bases from V and 0 bases from J, with 12 bases between. CDR3 region: CASSFDMVSTDTQYF. The CDR3 DNA sequence: TGTGCCAGCTCATTCGACATGGTTAGCACAGATACGCAGTATTTT. The whole variable domain, filled in from reference TRBV18 and TRBJ2-3, reads NAGVMQNPRHLVRRRGQEARLRCSPMKGHSHVYWYRQLPEEGLKFMVYLQKENIIDESGMPKERFSAEFPKEGPSILRIQQVVRGDSAAYFCASSFDMVSTDTQYFGPGTRLTVL.

This clonotype was seen ten or more times. The chain joins TRBV19 to TRBJ1-4; D uncertain. Deletions cut 5 bases from V and 4 bases from J, with 11 bases between. The CDR3 has 14 residues. Germline CDR1 and CDR2: LNHDA and SQIVND (reference sequence). The CDR3 here is CASSRRRINEKLFF. The CDR3 nucleotides are TGTGCCAGTAGTCGACGACGGATTAATGAAAAACTGTTTTTT.

Many counts were recorded for this clonotype. The rearrangement uses TRBV7-2 and TRBJ2-5; 13 nucleotides match TRBD2. Trimming at V came to 3 bases and at J to 4 bases, leaving 8 bases not matched to a gene. Looked up from germline, CDR1 is SGHTA and CDR2 is FQGNSA. This CDR3 region has 17 residues. CDR3 bases: TGTGCCAGCAGCTTTCGGACTAGCGGGAGAGGGGGAGAGACCCAGTACTTC. It specifies CASSFRTSGRGGETQYF.

This clonotype was seen at least ten times. CDR3 in amino acids: CASSLWVAGGVGELFF. In nucleotides, the CDR3 is TGTGCCAGCAGTTTATGGGTAGCGGGGGGCGTCGGGGAGCTGTTTTTT. The chain recombines TRBV27 with TRBJ2-2; TRBD2 agrees at 10 bases. This CDR3 region has 16 residues. Germline assignment: CDR1 MNHEY and CDR2 SMNVEV (reference sequence). Unmatched junction bases numbered 6, after V lost 1 base and J lost 7 bases.

In this sample, this clonotype turned up many times. J is TRBJ2-2 and V is TRBV29-1; D is unclear. Trimming took off 2 bases at V and 7 bases at J, with 8 bases between the two ends. Germline V lookup: CDR1 SQVTM, CDR2 ANQGSEA. This CDR3 contains 12 residues. CDR3 amino acids: CSVETRGGELFF. CDR3 nucleotides: TGCAGCGTTGAAACCCGTGGCGGGGAGCTGTTTTTT.

This clonotype was detected ten times or more. This sequence joins TRBV4-1 and TRBJ1-2, with TRBD1 matching over 7 bases. This CDR3 is built from 15 residues. The V segment lost 0 bases and the J segment 7 bases; nucleotides outside the gene matches: 8. Germline assignment: CDR1 MGHRA and CDR2 YSYEKL. The CDR3 protein is CASSQDLGGIGGYTF. DNA for the CDR3: TGCGCCAGCAGCCAAGATCTAGGGGGCATAGGTGGCTACACCTTC.

By share, this clonotype ranks as medium-sized (0.01 to 0.1%). V gene TRBV5-1 combines with J gene TRBJ2-4; perhaps TRBD2 as D (5 bases). V lost 0 bases to trimming and J lost 8 bases, with 12 bases between them. Germline V gene sequence: CDR1 SGHRS, CDR2 YFSETQ. The CDR3 totals 14 residues. In nucleotides, the CDR3 is TGCGCCAGCAGCTTGGAAACTCCCGGGGACATTCAGTACTTC. As protein: CASSLETPGDIQYF.

This clonotype was seen many times. The chain couples TRBV14 to TRBJ2-7; 8 bases match TRBD2. The CDR3 covers 15 residues. Germline trimming cut 1 base from V and 3 bases from J; bases unmatched to any gene: 5. The germline V gene encodes CDR1 SGHDN and CDR2 FVKESK. The CDR3 DNA follows: TGTGCCAGCAGCCAAGCCAGCGGGAGTCTCTACGAGCAGTACTTC. As protein: CASSQASGSLYEQYF.

This clonotype has ten or more counts. The genes are TRBV5-1 and TRBJ2-5; no clear D gene. CDR3 length: 12 residues. Trimming cost V 4 bases and J 2 bases, with 6 bases left between them. CDR1 and CDR2 (germline): SGHRS, YFSETQ. The CDR3 spells CASSNLQETQYF. In nucleotides, the CDR3 is TGCGCCAGCAGCAACTTACAAGAGACCCAGTACTTC.

This clonotype showed up many times. The J gene is TRBJ2-1, the V gene TRBV5-6; D is possibly TRBD1 (5 bases). V lost 7 bases and J lost 6, with 20 bases in between. Germline V lookup: CDR1 SGHDT, CDR2 YYEEEE. The CDR3 is 15 residues long. In DNA form, the CDR3 reads TGTGCCAGCGAGCAGGGATCTAGTTCTCGCAATGAGCAGTTCTTC. The encoded protein is CASEQGSSSRNEQFF.

This clonotype was detected many times. The V and J genes are TRBV7-2 and TRBJ1-2; the match to TRBD1 covers 9 bases. The CDR3 contains 15 residues. Germline V gene lookup returns CDR1 SGHTA and CDR2 FQGNSA. With 5 bases clipped from V and 5 bases from J, the junction kept 9 bases outside the gene matches. CDR3 residues: CASSREPGQGYGYTF. As DNA, the CDR3 is TGTGCCAGCAGCCGAGAACCGGGACAGGGATATGGCTACACCTTC. Full variable domain (outside the CDR3, taken from reference TRBV7-2 and TRBJ1-2): GAGVSQSPSNKVTEKGKDVELRCDPISGHTALYWYRQSLGQGLEFLIYFQGNSAPDKSGLPSDRFSAERTGGSVSTLTIQRTQQEDSAVYLCASSREPGQGYGYTFGSGTRLTVV.

At least ten counts were recorded for this clonotype. V usage is TRBV29-1 and J usage is TRBJ1-2; unclear D gene. Trimming left V 6 bases short and J 7 bases short, with 6 bases between. Germline lookup yields CDR1 SQVTM and CDR2 ANQGSEA. CDR3 length: 9 amino acids. The CDR3 DNA follows: TGCAGCGTCGAGGGTGGCTACACCTTC. This gives the protein CSVEGGYTF.

In its sample, this clonotype was seen many times. This rearrangement joins TRBV7-2 to TRBJ2-3; D may be TRBD1 (5 bases). The CDR3 is made up of 12 amino acids. Trimming took 5 bases from V and 8 from J, leaving 11 bases between them. Germline-derived CDR1 and CDR2 are SGHTA and FQGNSA. The CDR3 coding sequence is TGTGCCAGCAGCCAAGGGGCAGGTACGCAGTATTTT. Translating it yields CASSQGAGTQYF.

This clonotype was counted ten times or more. The gene calls are TRBV5-1 and TRBJ2-1; TRBD2 agrees at 8 bases. V lost 2 bases to trimming and J lost 8 bases; unmatched junction nucleotides: 9. The CDR3 extends over 15 amino acids. The V gene's germline CDR1 is SGHRS and CDR2 YFSETQ. The CDR3 sequence is CASSLRLARGHEQFF. The CDR3 DNA sequence: TGCGCCAGCAGCTTACGACTAGCGAGGGGCCATGAGCAGTTCTTC.

This clonotype appeared many times. V usage is TRBV20-1 and J usage is TRBJ2-7; TRBD1 might be the D (6 bases). In germline, CDR1 is DFQATT, CDR2 SNEGSKA (reference sequence). This CDR3 spans 16 amino acids. The V and J ends lost 2 bases and 7 bases respectively, with 24 bases between them. The CDR3 bases are TGCAGTGCTAGACCCCTTCCGGGACACTCGACGGGGGAGCAGTACTTC. It translates to CSARPLPGHSTGEQYF.

This clonotype was observed at least ten times. CDR3 protein: CASRGGQGVNEQFF. The CDR3 bases are TGTGCCAGCAGGGGGGGACAGGGGGTTAATGAGCAGTTCTTC. This sequence joins TRBV28 and TRBJ2-1; 11 bases are shared with TRBD1. The CDR3 spans 14 residues. CDR1 and CDR2 from the germline V gene are MDHEN and SYDVKM. V lost 6 bases and J lost 7; bases outside the gene matches: 5.

This clonotype has more than one count but fewer than ten. The V call is TRBV11-2, the J call TRBJ2-2; TRBD1 aligns across 8 bases. Germline V gives CDR1 SGHAT, CDR2 FQNNGV. This CDR3 has 18 amino acids. Trimming took 3 bases from V and 4 from J; bases not matched to a gene: 13. DNA for the CDR3: TGTGCCAGCAGCTTGAGGGGACAGGACTTCTCGGGCACCGGGGAGCTGTTTTTT. It specifies CASSLRGQDFSGTGELFF.

This clonotype was observed at least ten times. The chain links TRBV7-2 to TRBJ2-1; tentative D call: TRBD2 (6 bases). The CDR3 sequence is 20 residues long. The V end was cut by 2 bases, the J end by 0 bases, with 23 bases between. Looked up from germline, CDR1 is SGHTA and CDR2 is FQGNSA. The CDR3 is CASSLLGGIQTLSSYNEQFF. In DNA form, the CDR3 reads TGTGCCAGCAGCTTACTTGGCGGGATCCAAACTTTGAGCTCCTACAATGAGCAGTTCTTC.

This clonotype has at least ten counts. The rearrangement joins TRBV20-1 to TRBJ2-5; the D gene is possibly TRBD2 (5 bases). Germline assignment: CDR1 DFQATT and CDR2 SNEGSKA (reference sequence). The V end lost 0 bases, the J end lost 0 bases, and 23 bases lay between the germline ends. The CDR3 sequence is 19 residues long. CDR3 DNA sequence: TGCAGTGCTAGAGATCGTCGGGTCGGGGTTCTGACTTACCAAGAGACCCAGTACTTC. This encodes CSARDRRVGVLTYQETQYF.

This clonotype was recorded many times. V gene TRBV7-2 combines with J gene TRBJ2-5; 8 nucleotides line up with TRBD1. J lost 5 bases, V lost 1 base, and 6 bases had no gene match. Germline V gene sequence: CDR1 SGHTA, CDR2 FQGNSA. The length of the CDR3 is 15 residues. CDR3 coding DNA: TGTGCCAGCAGCTTAGTGGGGACAGGAGAGGAGACCCAGTACTTC. Protein sequence: CASSLVGTGEETQYF.

This clonotype was counted at least ten times. This rearrangement joins TRBV7-2 to TRBJ2-3; tentatively, D is TRBD1 (5 bases). V lost 8 bases, J lost 1 base, and 16 bases lay in between. This CDR3 is built from 15 residues. Germline CDR1 reads SGHTA; CDR2 reads FQGNSA. For the CDR3, the DNA is TGTGCCAGCGAACTGATGGGGCCGGGCACAGATACGCAGTATTTT. Encoded protein: CASELMGPGTDTQYF.

This clonotype came up many times. With a much larger clone just one base away, this may be a read error. The chain joins TRBV4-2 to TRBJ2-7, with D possibly TRBD2 on 6 matching bases. There are 16 residues in the CDR3. Trimming took 0 bases from V and 2 from J, leaving 14 bases between them. Germline V gene data show CDR1 as LGHNA and CDR2 as YNFKEQ. In DNA, the CDR3 is TGTGCCAGCAGCCAAGATGCGAGCGGGCCACCCTACGAGCAGTACTTC. Translation: CASSQDASGPPYEQYF.

There are many counts of this clonotype. V usage is TRBV7-2 and J usage is TRBJ1-1; D call uncertain. The CDR3 covers 14 residues. Germline assignment: CDR1 SGHTA and CDR2 FQGNSA. Trimming took off 5 bases at V and 2 bases at J, with 12 bases between the two ends. The CDR3: CASSPGVINTEAFF. The DNA for the CDR3 is TGTGCCAGCAGCCCGGGTGTTATTAACACTGAAGCTTTCTTT.